The 27 T cell receptor beta chains listed next were all sequenced from one sample in a study of blood T cells in healthy people across ages. A sample-barcoded 5' primer and a J-beta primer mix were used in a second PCR of about 7 to 12 cycles. TCRdb re-called the 5' RACE reads through MiXCR, storing one row per CDR3 protein. The sample lists 850,000 to 1,000,000 distinct CDR3 sequences, roughly 51% seen once, with about a fifth in the top ten. The sample taken for sequencing was blood. Receptors originate from an older woman in good health.

The table lists this clonotype with a few counts. This chain links TRBV29-1 with TRBJ2-6; 10 bases fit TRBD1. Trimming took 4 bases from V and 4 from J; bases not matched to a gene: 10. CDR1 is SQVTM and CDR2 is ANQGSEA in the germline V gene. The CDR3 sequence is 17 residues long. DNA of the CDR3: TGCAGCGTTGCCTCTGGACAGGGGGGTGCCGGGGCCAACGTCCTGACTTTC. Translation gives CSVASGQGGAGANVLTF.

The J gene is TRBJ1-3, the V gene TRBV3-1; tentatively, D is TRBD1 (6 bases). Germline lookup yields CDR1 LGHDT and CDR2 YNNKEL (reference sequence). This CDR3 has 17 residues. V lost 2 bases and J lost 4, with 18 bases in between. CDR3 coding DNA: TGTGCCAGCAGCCAAAAGCGAAGGACAGAGTACGGAAACACCATATATTTT. It specifies CASSQKRRTEYGNTIYF.

This clonotype has at least ten counts. This sequence joins TRBV29-1 and TRBJ1-1, with D perhaps TRBD1 (5 bases). CDR1 SQVTM and CDR2 ANQGSEA come from the germline V gene. This CDR3 has 13 amino acids. V lost 5 bases to trimming and J lost 8 bases, with 18 bases between them. The CDR3 bases are TGCAGCGTTAAGGAAACAGCGGGGCACGAAGCTTTCTTT. The encoded protein is CSVKETAGHEAFF.

A few counts support this clonotype. This chain's CDR3 is CASSSWGTSGNNEQFF. Written as DNA, the CDR3 is TGTGCCAGCAGCTCATGGGGGACTAGCGGAAACAATGAGCAGTTCTTC. The genes are TRBV7-8 and TRBJ2-1, with 11 bases aligning to TRBD2. The germline V gene has CDR1 SGHVS and CDR2 FQNEAQ. Germline trimming cut 4 bases from V and 5 bases from J; bases unmatched to any gene: 7. The CDR3 spans 16 residues.

The J gene is TRBJ1-1, the V gene TRBV6-5, with no clear D. The CDR3 runs 10 residues. CDR1 is MNHEY, CDR2 SVGAGI, per germline. Trimming left V 4 bases short and J 10 bases short, with 7 bases between. CDR3 region: CASSFFRAFF. The CDR3 DNA follows: TGTGCCAGCAGTTTCTTTCGAGCTTTCTTT.

The chain is built from TRBV7-2 and TRBJ2-5; 10 bases agree with TRBD2. The length of the CDR3 is 17 residues. Germline CDR1 is SGHTA and CDR2 is FQGNSA. Unmatched junction bases numbered 12, after V lost 6 bases and J lost 2 bases. CDR3 nucleotide sequence: TGTGCCAGCAGGGCTCGGCTAGCGGGAGTAGGGCAAGAGACCCAGTACTTC. Its protein product is CASRARLAGVGQETQYF. The full variable domain, its missing parts supplied by reference TRBV7-2 and TRBJ2-5, is GAGVSQSPSNKVTEKGKDVELRCDPISGHTALYWYRQSLGQGLEFLIYFQGNSAPDKSGLPSDRFSAERTGGSVSTLTIQRTQQEDSAVYLCASRARLAGVGQETQYFGPGTRLLVL.

The rearrangement uses TRBV6-1 and TRBJ2-5, with 9 bases that match TRBD1. The CDR3 totals 18 residues. Trimming at V came to 0 bases and at J to 11 bases, leaving 19 bases not matched to a gene. The germline V gene encodes CDR1 MNHNS and CDR2 SASEGT. The chain's CDR3 is CASSEAVGTGKFLNEQYF. CDR3 sequence (DNA): TGTGCCAGCAGTGAAGCCGTCGGGACAGGGAAATTCCTTAATGAGCAGTACTTC.

The sample holds a few counts of this clonotype. The chain recombines TRBV29-1 with TRBJ2-3; TRBD1 might be the D (6 bases). The CDR3 length is 15 residues. The V end was cut by 7 bases, the J end by 5 bases, with 22 bases between. Germline V gene data show CDR1 as SQVTM and CDR2 as ANQGSEA. CDR3 protein: CSGVGVTGSGDTQYF. CDR3 coding DNA: TGCAGCGGTGTGGGAGTGACAGGTTCGGGAGATACGCAGTATTTT.

The rearrangement uses TRBV9 and TRBJ1-1; D ambiguous. Trimming shortened V by 3 bases and J by 11 bases, and 17 bases separated the two germline ends. From germline, CDR1 is SGDLS and CDR2 YYNGEE. The CDR3 is 13 residues long. The CDR3 sequence is CASSEGPDADAFF. CDR3 bases: TGTGCCAGCAGCGAGGGTCCTGACGCCGACGCTTTCTTT.

The CDR3 here is CASSHLAGGRQETQYF. CDR3 sequence (DNA): TGTGCCAGCAGCCACCTGGCGGGAGGGAGACAAGAGACCCAGTACTTC. V and J are TRBV12-3 or TRBV12-4 and TRBJ2-5, with 9 positions matching TRBD2. This CDR3 region has 16 residues. Trimming at V came to 6 bases and at J to 2 bases, leaving 10 bases not matched to a gene.

This clonotype was seen more than once but under ten times. The chain carries TRBV9 and TRBJ2-1; TRBD1 or TRBD2 may be the D gene (5 bases each). Trimming left V 0 bases short and J 9 bases short, with 19 bases between. Germline V gene data show CDR1 as SGDLS and CDR2 as YYNGEE. CDR3 length: 16 residues. The CDR3 nucleotides are TGTGCCAGCAGCGTAGCTGTCCGAGGGGTTTCCTCTGAGCAGTTCTTC. Translated: CASSVAVRGVSSEQFF.

This rearrangement joins TRBV4-1 to TRBJ2-1, with D possibly being TRBD1 (9 bases). Trimming left V 3 bases short and J 2 bases short, with 17 bases between. In germline, CDR1 is MGHRA, CDR2 YSYEKL. The CDR3 is 17 amino acids. This CDR3 reads CASSQPGRDRAYNEQFF. The CDR3 DNA is TGCGCCAGCAGCCAGCCCGGGAGGGACAGGGCCTACAATGAGCAGTTCTTC.

This clonotype was detected only once. The J gene is TRBJ2-7, the V gene TRBV6-1; 9 nucleotides align to TRBD2. The J call is doubtful: the DNA matches TRBJ2-5 better. The CDR3 sequence is 19 residues long. CDR1 and CDR2 from the germline V gene are MNHNS and SASEGT. The CDR3 protein is CASRAREGLASLNKKTQYF. The DNA of the CDR3 is TGTGCCAGCAGGGCCCGAGAGGGACTAGCAAGTTTGAATAAAAAGACCCAGTACTTC.

The chain uses TRBV7-9 and TRBJ2-5; possible D gene TRBD2, 5 bases. The CDR3 sequence is 16 residues long. Germline CDR1 SEHNR, CDR2 FQNEAQ (reference sequence). V was cut by 5 bases and J by 2 bases, with 18 bases left in between. The CDR3 DNA sequence: TGTGCCAGCAGCGTGACTCCCGGGAAAATGCAAGAGACCCAGTACTTC. This codes for CASSVTPGKMQETQYF.

V gene TRBV3-1 combines with J gene TRBJ2-1; D is possibly TRBD2 (6 bases). The V gene lost 0 bases and the J gene lost 9 bases, with 15 bases spanning the gap. CDR1 is LGHDT and CDR2 is YNNKEL in the germline V gene (reference sequence). This CDR3 spans 15 amino acids. The CDR3 spells CASSQDPAGMVEQFF. CDR3 coding DNA: TGTGCCAGCAGCCAAGATCCCGCGGGAATGGTTGAGCAGTTCTTC.

This sequence joins TRBV27 and TRBJ2-5; TRBD1 matches 9 bases. The germline V gene encodes CDR1 MNHEY and CDR2 SMNVEV (reference sequence). There are 15 residues in the CDR3. V trimming: 5 bases; J trimming: 2 bases; junction bases outside the gene matches: 6. CDR3 coding DNA: TGTGCCAGCAGTCTCCGCGGGACAGGGCAAGAGACCCAGTACTTC. The encoded protein is CASSLRGTGQETQYF.

This clonotype was recorded a few times. V usage is TRBV12-3 or TRBV12-4 and J usage is TRBJ1-2, with 8 bases identical to TRBD1. V was clipped by 6 bases and J by 13 bases; unmatched bases: 7. The CDR3 has 11 residues. CDR3 region: CASSTGQGLTF. DNA of the CDR3: TGTGCCAGCAGCACCGGACAGGGCCTCACCTTC.

The chain is built from TRBV7-7 and TRBJ1-1, with no clear D. Trimming left V 5 bases short and J 3 bases short, with 10 bases between. Germline V lookup: CDR1 SSHAT, CDR2 FNYEAQ (reference sequence). CDR3 length: 13 amino acids. DNA for the CDR3: TGTGCCAGCAGCCGGATTAGGGACACTGAAGCTTTCTTT. Translation gives CASSRIRDTEAFF. Full variable domain (outside the CDR3, taken from reference TRBV7-7 and TRBJ1-1): GAGVSQSPRYKVTKRGQDVTLRCDPISSHATLYWYQQALGQGPEFLTYFNYEAQPDKSGLPSDRFSAERPEGSISTLTIQRTEQRDSAMYRCASSRIRDTEAFFGQGTRLTVV.

The J gene is TRBJ2-7, the V gene TRBV24-1, with 7 nucleotides matching TRBD2. Per the germline V gene, CDR1 is KGHDR and CDR2 is SFDVKD. The CDR3 runs 11 residues. The CDR3 sequence: CAAGDYNEQYF. DNA for the CDR3: TGTGCGGCGGGAGACTACAATGAGCAGTACTTC.

In its sample, this clonotype was seen a few times. The rearrangement joins TRBV7-9 to TRBJ2-7, with D unclear. The V and J ends lost 4 bases and 1 base respectively, with 11 bases between them. The CDR3 length is 14 residues. Per germline, CDR1 SEHNR and CDR2 FQNEAQ (reference sequence). In DNA form, the CDR3 reads TGTGCCAGCAGCTCTTTGACCCATTCCTACGAGCAGTACTTC. Amino acid sequence: CASSSLTHSYEQYF. The full variable domain, in which reference TRBV7-9 and TRBJ2-7 provide the parts outside the CDR3, is DTGVSQNPRHKITKRGQNVTFRCDPISEHNRLYWYRQTLGQGPEFLTYFQNEAQLEKSRLLSDRFSAERPKGSFSTLEIQRTEQGDSAMYLCASSSLTHSYEQYFGPGTRLTVT.

This chain joins TRBV27 and TRBJ2-1; 8 positions match TRBD1. CDR1 MNHEY and CDR2 SMNVEV come from the germline V gene (reference sequence). V dropped 5 bases and J dropped 7; count of bases not matched to a gene: 10. The CDR3 runs to 15 residues. The CDR3 bases are TGTGCCAGCAGTATCTTAGGGACAGGCGGTAATGAGCAGTTCTTC. Amino acids: CASSILGTGGNEQFF.

To note about this clonotype: Mismatch with germline at one junction end may stem from a read error. The rearrangement joins TRBV29-1 to TRBJ2-5; D call uncertain. CDR3 length: 12 amino acids. The V gene's germline CDR1 is SQVTM and CDR2 ANQGSEA. The CDR3 DNA is TGCAGCGTTGGGCAGGTCCAAGAGGCCCAGTACTTC. Residues: CSVGQVQEAQYF.

This clonotype was picked up many times. The CDR3 region has the DNA TGCAGTGCTCTCGGGAAAGTAGCGGGATCCTACAATGAGCAGTTCTTC. Protein sequence: CSALGKVAGSYNEQFF. The chain combines TRBV20-1 with TRBJ2-1; 8 nucleotides match TRBD2. This CDR3 is built from 16 residues. J was trimmed by 1 base and V by 5 bases; bases with no gene match: 10. Germline V gene sequence: CDR1 DFQATT, CDR2 SNEGSKA (reference sequence).

This chain uses TRBV7-9 with TRBJ2-3, with TRBD2 identical over 7 bases. In germline, CDR1 is SEHNR, CDR2 FQNEAQ (reference sequence). This CDR3 comprises 19 residues. V was pared by 5 bases and J by 4 bases, with 21 bases of the junction left unmatched. The CDR3, as DNA: TGTGCCAGCAGCGTGACCGACAAGCGGGGAATGGGTCCACCAGATACGCAGTATTTT. It is translated as CASSVTDKRGMGPPDTQYF.

The CDR3 is CASSWGLAGAPETQYF. Here the CDR3 DNA reads TGTGCCAGCAGCTGGGGACTAGCGGGAGCTCCAGAGACCCAGTACTTC. The chain combines TRBV5-5 with TRBJ2-5; 14 nucleotides line up with TRBD2. The V gene's germline CDR1 is SGHKS and CDR2 YYEKEE (reference sequence). The CDR3 consists of 16 residues. V dropped 3 bases and J dropped 4; count of bases not matched to a gene: 5.

The V and J genes are TRBV12-3 or TRBV12-4 and TRBJ2-7; TRBD2 matches 7 bases. The trim removed 6 bases at V and 3 bases at J, leaving 11 bases unmatched. The CDR3 totals 15 residues. CDR3 DNA: TGTGCCAGCAGACCGAGTCGAGCGGGGAACTACGAGCAGTACTTC. Translation: CASRPSRAGNYEQYF.

V is TRBV6-6 and J is TRBJ2-7; TRBD1 aligns across 7 bases. The CDR3 totals 15 residues. Trimming at V came to 6 bases and at J to 5 bases, leaving 13 bases not matched to a gene. In germline, CDR1 is MNHNY, CDR2 SVGAGI (reference sequence). The DNA of the CDR3 is TGTGCCAGCAGGCGAACCCAGGGGGTTTTGAACGAGCAGTACTTC. It codes for CASRRTQGVLNEQYF.